A single sample gave rise to the 21 T cell receptor beta chains below, sequenced in a study of vaccination and CD4 T cells after COVID-19. The antigens these receptors bind are not known. Cultured CD4+ T cell DNA was sequenced using the Oncomine TCR Beta short-read assay. Via MiXCR, TCRdb re-called the PCR reads, giving one row per CDR3 protein. Of 7,500 to 9,000 distinct CDR3 sequences in the sample, less than 25% are singletons; the top ten hold roughly 21%. Treatment here: approximately 9-day PBMC culture with coronavirus spike peptide pools or control peptides (ViraFEST assay). The material was CD4+ T cells from blood, cultured in vitro, obtained after SARS-CoV-2 vaccination. These receptor sequences come from a human donor who had recovered from COVID-19.

In regard to this clonotype: This may stem from a read error, because a much larger clone lies one nucleotide away. The chain carries TRBV20-1 and TRBJ1-6; 7 bases agree with TRBD1. The CDR3 runs 15 residues. After removal of 5 bases from V and 11 bases from J, the junction contained 15 bases not matched to a gene. Germline CDR1 reads DFQATT; CDR2 reads SNEGSKA (reference sequence). The chain's CDR3 is CSAPSSGTVNPPLHF. The CDR3 DNA sequence: TGCAGTGCTCCTTCCTCCGGGACAGTGAATCCACCCCTCCACTTT.

This chain links TRBV2 with TRBJ2-3, with D hard to call. Per the germline V gene, CDR1 is SNHLY and CDR2 is FYNNEI. The CDR3 runs 12 residues. The V and J ends lost 5 bases and 2 bases respectively, with 5 bases between them. CDR3 DNA: TGTGCCAGCAGTCCTTTCACAGATACGCAGTATTTT. Its translation: CASSPFTDTQYF.

This clonotype is medium-sized. The rearrangement uses TRBV6-1 and TRBJ1-5; D is unclear. The CDR3 spans 11 residues. Deletions cut 1 base from V and 9 bases from J, with 4 bases between. Germline lookup yields CDR1 MNHNS and CDR2 SASEGT. The CDR3 here is CASSEGRPQHF. The CDR3 DNA is TGTGCCAGCAGTGAAGGACGGCCCCAGCATTTT.

This clonotype was observed a few times. The chain uses TRBV6-1 and TRBJ1-2; 7 nucleotides align to TRBD1. The germline V gene encodes CDR1 MNHNS and CDR2 SASEGT. V gave up 1 base and J gave up 4 bases; unmatched junction bases: 6. The CDR3 has 15 amino acids. CDR3: CASSEGVQGSYGYTF. The DNA of the CDR3 is TGTGCCAGCAGTGAAGGTGTACAGGGGAGCTATGGCTACACCTTC.

This clonotype qualifies as medium-sized. The chain links TRBV7-2 to TRBJ2-7; D is unclear. The germline V gene encodes CDR1 SGHTA and CDR2 FQGNSA. The CDR3 is made up of 12 amino acids. The ends were cut back, 1 base at V and 2 bases at J, with 3 bases in the middle. The CDR3 region is CASSLGTYEQYF. The CDR3 bases are TGTGCCAGCAGCTTAGGGACCTACGAGCAGTACTTC.

The V gene is TRBV11-2, the J gene TRBJ1-2; TRBD1 is a possible D gene (6 bases). CDR3 length: 13 amino acids. Per the germline V gene, CDR1 is SGHAT and CDR2 is FQNNGV. Trimming took 5 bases from V and 14 from J, leaving 21 bases between them. The CDR3 here is CASSPGWGPGGTF. In nucleotides, the CDR3 is TGTGCCAGCAGCCCGGGGTGGGGGCCCGGAGGGACCTTC.

The chain carries TRBV5-4 and TRBJ2-7; D is possibly TRBD1 (5 bases). V lost 2 bases, J lost 2 bases, and 14 bases lay in between. CDR1 is SGHNT and CDR2 is YYREEE in the germline V gene (reference sequence). The CDR3 consists of 15 residues. The CDR3 here is CASSFQGARAYEQYF. The CDR3 coding sequence is TGTGCCAGCAGCTTCCAGGGCGCACGAGCCTACGAGCAGTACTTC.

By proportion, this clonotype is medium-sized. The rearrangement links TRBV11-3 to TRBJ2-5; D not resolved. Germline CDR1 reads SGHNT; CDR2 reads YENEEA. The CDR3 extends over 12 amino acids. V gave up 3 bases and J gave up 5 bases, with 7 bases separating them. The CDR3 region is CASSLGSETQYF. The CDR3 DNA sequence: TGTGCCAGCAGCTTGGGATCGGAGACCCAGTACTTC.

In this sample, this clonotype turned up once. The chain couples TRBV4-1 to TRBJ2-3, with 7 bases identical to TRBD2. After removal of 4 bases from V and 0 bases from J, the junction contained 10 bases not matched to a gene. This CDR3 spans 17 amino acids. Germline V lookup: CDR1 MGHRA, CDR2 YSYEKL. This CDR3 is CASSLQPTGGSTDTQYF. The CDR3 DNA reads TGCGCCAGCAGCCTCCAGCCCACCGGGGGGAGCACAGATACGCAGTATTTT.

The chain uses TRBV6-1 and TRBJ2-2; TRBD1 agrees at 7 bases. Trimming removed 6 bases from V and 8 bases from J; junction bases left unmatched: 6. CDR1 MNHNS and CDR2 SASEGT come from the germline V gene. This CDR3 contains 13 residues. This chain's CDR3 is CASRTGWDGELFF. The CDR3 nucleotides are TGTGCCAGCAGGACAGGGTGGGATGGGGAGCTGTTTTTT.

This clonotype was counted a few times. The chain is built from TRBV28 and TRBJ2-1; 8 bases align to TRBD1. Losses at the gene ends were 6 bases for V and 4 bases for J; bases not matched to a gene: 14. Germline values: CDR1 MDHEN, CDR2 SYDVKM. The CDR3 runs 17 residues. CDR3: CASRKQPGGGWYNEQFF. In DNA form, the CDR3 reads TGTGCCAGCAGGAAACAACCAGGGGGCGGTTGGTACAATGAGCAGTTCTTC. Complete variable domain (other parts from reference TRBV28 and TRBJ2-1): DVKVTQSSRYLVKRTGEKVFLECVQDMDHENMFWYRQDPGLGLRLIYFSYDVKMKEKGDIPEGYSVSREKKERFSLILESASTNQTSMYLCASRKQPGGGWYNEQFFGPGTRLTVL.

The genes are TRBV7-2 and TRBJ2-3, with 11 bases identical to TRBD2. Trimming removed 2 bases from V and 0 bases from J; junction bases left unmatched: 7. This CDR3 spans 18 amino acids. The V gene's germline CDR1 is SGHTA and CDR2 FQGNSA. The CDR3 sequence is CASSLLGTSGYSTDTQYF. In nucleotides, the CDR3 is TGTGCCAGCAGCTTACTTGGGACTAGCGGATATAGCACAGATACGCAGTATTTT.

By sample share, this clonotype is medium-sized. V is TRBV28 and J is TRBJ1-5; perhaps TRBD1 as D (5 bases). Per germline, CDR1 MDHEN and CDR2 SYDVKM. The V gene lost 5 bases and the J gene lost 7 bases, with 21 bases spanning the gap. This CDR3 spans 16 amino acids. CDR3 DNA: TGTGCCAGCAGTAAGAGGATATCCTTGGCAGGGCAGCCCCAGCATTTT. Translated: CASSKRISLAGQPQHF.

By share, this clonotype counts as medium-sized. The chain recombines TRBV15 with TRBJ2-7, with TRBD1 identical over 8 bases. V dropped 5 bases and J dropped 3; count of bases not matched to a gene: 9. Germline V gene sequence: CDR1 LNHNV, CDR2 YYDKDF (reference sequence). This CDR3 spans 15 amino acids. CDR3 nucleotide sequence: TGTGCCACCAGCTACCCCGACAGGGGATACTACGAGCAGTACTTC. Protein product: CATSYPDRGYYEQYF.

V gene TRBV9 combines with J gene TRBJ2-1; D is unresolved. The CDR3 totals 11 residues. The ends were cut back, 4 bases at V and 10 bases at J, with 9 bases in the middle. Germline V gene data show CDR1 as SGDLS and CDR2 as YYNGEE. This CDR3 reads CASSPLQEQFF. The CDR3 coding sequence is TGTGCCAGCAGCCCTCTCCAAGAGCAGTTCTTC.

This clonotype rates as medium-sized. The chain is built from TRBV27 and TRBJ2-7, with TRBD2 matching 8 bases. The germline CDR1 and CDR2 sequences are MNHEY and SMNVEV (reference sequence). V trimming: 3 bases; J trimming: 0 bases; junction bases outside the gene matches: 4. The CDR3 is 15 residues long. The CDR3 region is CASSFTSGSSYEQYF. The CDR3 DNA reads TGTGCCAGCAGTTTTACTAGCGGAAGCTCCTACGAGCAGTACTTC.

The genes are TRBV6-1 and TRBJ1-3; D gene uncertain. V lost 6 bases and J 2 bases, leaving 8 bases between the germline ends. The V gene's germline CDR1 is MNHNS and CDR2 SASEGT. CDR3 size: 13 residues. The CDR3 DNA follows: TGTGCCAGCAGCACGACACCTGGAAACACCATATATTTT. This sequence encodes CASSTTPGNTIYF.

This chain links TRBV5-6 with TRBJ1-2; maybe TRBD1 (6 bases). Per the germline V gene, CDR1 is SGHDT and CDR2 is YYEEEE. The CDR3 has 13 amino acids. With 1 base removed from V and 8 bases from J, the gap between germline ends came to 12 bases. In DNA form, the CDR3 reads TGTGCCAGCAGCTTGAGGGGGTCCGGCGGCTACACCTTC. Translating it yields CASSLRGSGGYTF. The full variable domain, rest sourced from reference TRBV5-6 and TRBJ1-2, is DAGVTQSPTHLIKTRGQQVTLRCSPKSGHDTVSWYQQALGQGPQFIFQYYEEEERQRGNFPDRFSGHQFPNYSSELNVNALLLGDSALYLCASSLRGSGGYTFGSGTRLTVV.

The chain joins TRBV2 to TRBJ2-3; D remains ambiguous. Trimming pared 7 bases from V and 6 bases from J, leaving 8 bases between. Germline assignment: CDR1 SNHLY and CDR2 FYNNEI. This CDR3 comprises 11 residues. CDR3 nucleotide sequence: TGTGCCAGCATCCCCTATGATACGCAGTATTTT. Its translation: CASIPYDTQYF.

This clonotype was detected only a few times. V is TRBV24-1 and J is TRBJ2-3, with D possibly matching TRBD1 (6 bases). The CDR3 totals 14 residues. Trimming shortened V by 1 base and J by 6 bases, and 10 bases separated the two germline ends. In germline, CDR1 is KGHDR, CDR2 SFDVKD. The CDR3 nucleotides read TGTGCCACCAGTGATTTTGATGGGGGCGATACGCAGTATTTT. It codes for CATSDFDGGDTQYF.

This clonotype was detected only a few times. The CDR3 DNA reads as TGTGCCAGCAGGCAACAGGGGAATAGCAATCAGCCCCAGCATTTT. It specifies CASRQQGNSNQPQHF. J is TRBJ1-5 and V is TRBV6-1, with 7 bases identical to TRBD1. V lost 6 bases to trimming and J lost 0 bases; unmatched junction nucleotides: 5. Germline CDR1 and CDR2: MNHNS and SASEGT. The CDR3 sequence is 15 residues long.